This T cell receptor beta chain was observed in a study of CD8+ T cells in alopecia areata. The CDR3 has 15 residues. Per the germline V gene, CDR1 is SGHDT and CDR2 is YYEEEE. Between the trimmed V and J ends, which lost 0 bases and 6 bases, there was a span of 15 bases. As for treatment: oral pan-JAK inhibitor, 5-10 mg twice daily. RNA extraction was followed by reverse transcription into cDNA, which acted as the sequencing template. Sequenced by immunoSEQ multiplex PCR; TCRdb stores in-frame clones only, minus some. The table lists some 200,000 clones, roughly three fifths of them singletons. This specimen was CD4+ T cells sorted from blood, taken at week 4, from a patient treated with tofacitinib. V gene TRBV5-6 combines with J gene TRBJ2-5; tentative D call: TRBD2 (5 bases). The receptor comes from a human donor with alopecia areata. This CDR3 is CASSLDPVGSQTQYF. The CDR3 nucleotides are TGTGCCAGCAGCTTGGACCCAGTGGGGAGTCAGACCCAGTACTTC.